Below are 25 T cell receptor beta chains sequenced from a single sample in a study of cytomegalovirus exposure and HLA in healthy donors. Vbeta (60) and Jbeta (13) primers were used in the PCR. Assay used: immunoSEQ multiplex PCR; TCRdb lists only in-frame clones, some missing. The repertoire holds about 170,000 clones, with approximately 88% as singletons. Specimen: PBMCs. These receptors were taken from a boy between 2 and 10 years old in good health and CMV-seronegative.

CDR3 nucleotide sequence: TGTGCCAGCACCCCCGAAGACAGGGACTACGAGCAGTACTTC. It specifies CASTPEDRDYEQYF. The chain carries TRBV7-9 and TRBJ2-7; 7 bases agree with TRBD1. This CDR3 contains 14 residues. V was pared by 7 bases and J by 3 bases, with 9 bases of the junction left unmatched. From germline, CDR1 is SEHNR and CDR2 FQNEAQ (reference sequence).

The J gene is TRBJ2-7, the V gene TRBV6-1; a weak D match, TRBD2 (6 bases). V lost 3 bases and J 6 bases, leaving 12 bases between the germline ends. This CDR3 is 13 amino acids long. Per germline, CDR1 MNHNS and CDR2 SASEGT. CDR3 bases: TGTGCCAGCAGTGACGGGGGAGACGGCGAGCAGTACTTC. Its translation: CASSDGGDGEQYF.

The chain links TRBV4-3 to TRBJ2-7; 7 nucleotides match TRBD1. Germline CDR1 reads LGHNA; CDR2 reads YSLEER. CDR3 length: 15 residues. V lost 2 bases, J lost 2 bases, and 6 bases stayed unmatched. In nucleotides, the CDR3 is TGCGCCAGCAGCCAATCCCAAACAGGGGCCTACGAGCAGTACTTC. It specifies CASSQSQTGAYEQYF.

The chain links TRBV27 to TRBJ1-4; TRBD1 matches 7 bases. Trimming took 8 bases from V and 5 from J; bases not matched to a gene: 14. This CDR3 has 16 amino acids. The germline V gene has CDR1 MNHEY and CDR2 SMNVEV (reference sequence). CDR3 loop: CASAETGTAINEKLFF. In DNA, the CDR3 is TGTGCCAGCGCAGAGACCGGGACAGCCATAAATGAAAAACTGTTTTTT.

The genes are TRBV13 and TRBJ2-1; 10 nucleotides agree with TRBD2. The germline gives CDR1 PRHDT, CDR2 FYEKMQ (reference sequence). V shed 4 bases and J 4 bases; nucleotides not matched to a gene: 7. The CDR3 runs 16 residues. For the CDR3, the DNA is TGTGCCAGCAGCTCTCTGTCTAGCGGGAGTTACAATGAGCAGTTCTTC. Translated, it gives CASSSLSSGSYNEQFF.

The chain links TRBV2 to TRBJ1-3; tentative D call: TRBD1 (5 bases). The CDR3 sequence is 15 residues long. The ends were cut back, 4 bases at V and 4 bases at J, with 14 bases in the middle. Germline CDR1 and CDR2: SNHLY and FYNNEI. The CDR3 bases are TGTGCCAGCAGTGGTTGGGGAGGGGACGGAAACACCATATATTTT. Encoded protein: CASSGWGGDGNTIYF.

The chain recombines TRBV18 with TRBJ2-5; maybe TRBD1 (5 bases). This CDR3 has 14 amino acids. The germline gives CDR1 KGHSH, CDR2 LQKENI. V was shortened by 0 bases and J by 1 base, with 6 bases between the two germline ends. CDR3 sequence: CASSPPTGQETQYF. The CDR3 region has the DNA TGTGCCAGCTCACCACCAACAGGCCAAGAGACCCAGTACTTC.

This clone was seen once. The V gene is TRBV18, the J gene TRBJ1-1; 9 positions match TRBD1. CDR3 length: 15 amino acids. Germline loops: CDR1 KGHSH, CDR2 LQKENI. Germline trimming cut 6 bases from V and 0 bases from J; bases unmatched to any gene: 5. The CDR3 DNA follows: TGTGCCAGCTCTCCCCGGACAGGGGTGAACACTGAAGCTTTCTTT. Residues: CASSPRTGVNTEAFF.

The chain has TRBV7-2 and TRBJ2-5; D gene unclear. This CDR3 spans 13 amino acids. Germline CDR1 is SGHTA and CDR2 is FQGNSA. V lost 0 bases, J lost 4 bases, and 6 bases lay in between. The CDR3 loop is CASSLAGLETQYF. The CDR3 DNA is TGTGCCAGCAGCTTAGCGGGCTTAGAGACCCAGTACTTC.

V gene TRBV7-9 combines with J gene TRBJ2-6; a weak D match, TRBD1 (5 bases). The CDR3 loop spans 18 amino acids. V lost 5 bases, J lost 0 bases, and 17 bases lay in between. Germline CDR1 is SEHNR and CDR2 is FQNEAQ (reference sequence). Here the CDR3 DNA reads TGTGCCAGCAGCCCCGGACAAGGACCTTTCTCTGGGGCCAACGTCCTGACTTTC. It encodes CASSPGQGPFSGANVLTF.

The rearrangement links TRBV15 to TRBJ2-7, with D maybe TRBD2 (7 bases). V was shortened by 2 bases and J by 5 bases, with 16 bases between the two germline ends. The CDR3 has 15 amino acids. Germline CDR1 and CDR2: LNHNV and YYDKDF (reference sequence). CDR3 loop: CATSRPRGGKDEQYF. The CDR3 DNA sequence: TGTGCCACCAGCAGACCTAGGGGGGGAAAAGACGAGCAGTACTTC. The whole variable domain, filled in from reference TRBV15 and TRBJ2-7, reads DAMVIQNPRYQVTQFGKPVTLSCSQTLNHNVMYWYQQKSSQAPKLLFHYYDKDFNNEADTPDNFQSRRPNTSFCFLDIRSPGLGDTAMYLCATSRPRGGKDEQYFGPGTRLTVT.

The chain recombines TRBV6-6 with TRBJ1-1; D remains unclear. Trimming shortened V by 7 bases and J by 0 bases, and 9 bases separated the two germline ends. The CDR3 covers 13 residues. The germline CDR1 and CDR2 sequences are MNHNY and SVGAGI (reference sequence). In DNA form, the CDR3 reads TGTGCCAGCACTGCGGTTATGAACACTGAAGCTTTCTTT. Its translation is CASTAVMNTEAFF.

The V gene is TRBV6-5, the J gene TRBJ2-7, with D tentatively TRBD2 (5 bases). The CDR3 extends over 15 amino acids. Germline-derived CDR1 and CDR2 are MNHEY and SVGAGI. Trimming took 0 bases from V and 6 from J, leaving 15 bases between them. The DNA for the CDR3 is TGTGCCAGCAGTTACTCGAGAGCCATGGGGAGCGAGCAGTACGTC. Its protein is CASSYSRAMGSEQYV.

This clone has only one observation. The chain is built from TRBV6-1 and TRBJ2-3; D is uncertain. CDR1 is MNHNS and CDR2 is SASEGT in the germline V gene. There are 14 residues in the CDR3. Trimming shortened V by 3 bases and J by 0 bases, and 7 bases separated the two germline ends. CDR3 sequence reads: CASSDGPSTDTQYF. CDR3 coding DNA: TGTGCCAGCAGTGATGGGCCCAGCACAGATACGCAGTATTTT.

The chain joins TRBV19 to TRBJ1-6, with D tentatively TRBD1 (5 bases). Germline V gene sequence: CDR1 LNHDA, CDR2 SQIVND (reference sequence). The CDR3 has 13 amino acids. V shed 2 bases and J shed 9 bases, with 8 bases lying between them. CDR3 amino acids: CASSITRVSPLHF. CDR3 nucleotides: TGTGCCAGTAGTATAACCAGGGTTTCACCCCTCCACTTT.

This chain links TRBV11-2 with TRBJ2-1; TRBD2 matches at 10 bases. In germline, CDR1 is SGHAT, CDR2 FQNNGV. V dropped 5 bases and J dropped 1; count of bases not matched to a gene: 2. This CDR3 is built from 15 residues. The CDR3 DNA sequence: TGTGCCAGCAGCCCTAGCGGGGGATCCTACAATGAGCAGTTCTTC. Translated, it gives CASSPSGGSYNEQFF.

The genes are TRBV28 and TRBJ1-1, with D hard to call. The germline CDR1 and CDR2 sequences are MDHEN and SYDVKM. This CDR3 has 13 amino acids. Trimming removed 6 bases at V and 3 bases at J, with 11 bases between. CDR3 protein: CASSYNRDTEAFF. CDR3 DNA sequence: TGTGCCAGCAGCTATAACCGGGACACTGAAGCTTTCTTT.

The chain employs TRBV7-9 and TRBJ2-1; D is possibly TRBD2 (7 bases). CDR1 is SEHNR and CDR2 is FQNEAQ in the germline V gene (reference sequence). Trimming removed 5 bases at V and 5 bases at J, with 22 bases between. The length of the CDR3 is 17 residues. The CDR3 region has the DNA TGTGCCAGCAGCCACTTAGGGGGGGGGATGGGCGACAATGAGCAGTTCTTC. Translating it yields CASSHLGGGMGDNEQFF.

The chain joins TRBV7-9 to TRBJ2-1, with a weak D call TRBD2 (6 bases). CDR1 is SEHNR and CDR2 is FQNEAQ in the germline V gene (reference sequence). Trimming stripped 7 bases from V and 6 bases from J, with 22 bases between. The CDR3 contains 16 residues. Here the CDR3 DNA reads TGTGCCAGCACCCCGATGGGGGAGGCACCGTCCAATGAGCAGTTCTTC. Protein: CASTPMGEAPSNEQFF.

This rearrangement joins TRBV11-2 to TRBJ2-1; weak D call: TRBD2 (5 bases). The V gene's germline CDR1 is SGHAT and CDR2 FQNNGV. The CDR3 has 15 residues. The V end was cut by 1 base, the J end by 2 bases, with 9 bases between. The CDR3 DNA reads TGTGCCAGCAGCTTAGTAAGCGGACCCTACAATGAGCAGTTCTTC. It specifies CASSLVSGPYNEQFF.

The chain joins TRBV12-5 to TRBJ2-1, with D uncertain. V was clipped by 6 bases and J by 7 bases, with 13 bases between them. Germline V gene sequence: CDR1 LGHNT, CDR2 FRNRAP. CDR3 size: 13 residues. CDR3 in amino acids: CASGWASRNEQFF. Here the CDR3 DNA reads TGTGCTAGTGGGTGGGCGTCACGGAATGAGCAGTTCTTC.

The V call is TRBV4-1, the J call TRBJ1-4; TRBD1 matches 9 bases. Germline V gene data show CDR1 as MGHRA and CDR2 as YSYEKL. The V and J ends lost 5 bases and 0 bases, in that order; junction bases with no gene match: 19. The CDR3 totals 21 residues. DNA of the CDR3: TGCGCCAGCAGCTTCCGCTCCCTCCGACAGGGGGGATTTGCAACTAATGAAAAACTGTTTTTT. Its translation is CASSFRSLRQGGFATNEKLFF.

This clone was recorded only once. Its ends do not fully match the called genes, so a read error is possible. The gene calls are TRBV7-9 and TRBJ1-2; the D gene is possibly TRBD1 (5 bases). This CDR3 region has 13 residues. From germline, CDR1 is SEHNR and CDR2 FQNEAQ (reference sequence). The CDR3 sequence is CSSSGGGNYGYTF. The CDR3 nucleotides read TGTTCCAGCAGCGGGGGAGGTAACTATGGCTACACCTTC.

This clone came up once. V usage is TRBV7-8 and J usage is TRBJ1-1, with D uncertain. This CDR3 spans 15 amino acids. The germline V gene has CDR1 SGHVS and CDR2 FQNEAQ. Trimming removed 3 bases at V and 3 bases at J, with 14 bases between. CDR3 sequence: CASSFHQQTDTEAFF. The CDR3 nucleotides read TGTGCCAGCAGCTTTCATCAACAGACGGACACTGAAGCTTTCTTT.

The chain carries TRBV2 and TRBJ1-6; 7 bases are a match to TRBD1. V shed 5 bases and J 5 bases; nucleotides not matched to a gene: 6. Germline values: CDR1 SNHLY, CDR2 FYNNEI. This CDR3 has 15 residues. The CDR3 sequence: CASSPTGVHNSPLHF. The CDR3, as DNA: TGTGCCAGCAGTCCAACAGGGGTCCATAATTCACCCCTCCACTTT.